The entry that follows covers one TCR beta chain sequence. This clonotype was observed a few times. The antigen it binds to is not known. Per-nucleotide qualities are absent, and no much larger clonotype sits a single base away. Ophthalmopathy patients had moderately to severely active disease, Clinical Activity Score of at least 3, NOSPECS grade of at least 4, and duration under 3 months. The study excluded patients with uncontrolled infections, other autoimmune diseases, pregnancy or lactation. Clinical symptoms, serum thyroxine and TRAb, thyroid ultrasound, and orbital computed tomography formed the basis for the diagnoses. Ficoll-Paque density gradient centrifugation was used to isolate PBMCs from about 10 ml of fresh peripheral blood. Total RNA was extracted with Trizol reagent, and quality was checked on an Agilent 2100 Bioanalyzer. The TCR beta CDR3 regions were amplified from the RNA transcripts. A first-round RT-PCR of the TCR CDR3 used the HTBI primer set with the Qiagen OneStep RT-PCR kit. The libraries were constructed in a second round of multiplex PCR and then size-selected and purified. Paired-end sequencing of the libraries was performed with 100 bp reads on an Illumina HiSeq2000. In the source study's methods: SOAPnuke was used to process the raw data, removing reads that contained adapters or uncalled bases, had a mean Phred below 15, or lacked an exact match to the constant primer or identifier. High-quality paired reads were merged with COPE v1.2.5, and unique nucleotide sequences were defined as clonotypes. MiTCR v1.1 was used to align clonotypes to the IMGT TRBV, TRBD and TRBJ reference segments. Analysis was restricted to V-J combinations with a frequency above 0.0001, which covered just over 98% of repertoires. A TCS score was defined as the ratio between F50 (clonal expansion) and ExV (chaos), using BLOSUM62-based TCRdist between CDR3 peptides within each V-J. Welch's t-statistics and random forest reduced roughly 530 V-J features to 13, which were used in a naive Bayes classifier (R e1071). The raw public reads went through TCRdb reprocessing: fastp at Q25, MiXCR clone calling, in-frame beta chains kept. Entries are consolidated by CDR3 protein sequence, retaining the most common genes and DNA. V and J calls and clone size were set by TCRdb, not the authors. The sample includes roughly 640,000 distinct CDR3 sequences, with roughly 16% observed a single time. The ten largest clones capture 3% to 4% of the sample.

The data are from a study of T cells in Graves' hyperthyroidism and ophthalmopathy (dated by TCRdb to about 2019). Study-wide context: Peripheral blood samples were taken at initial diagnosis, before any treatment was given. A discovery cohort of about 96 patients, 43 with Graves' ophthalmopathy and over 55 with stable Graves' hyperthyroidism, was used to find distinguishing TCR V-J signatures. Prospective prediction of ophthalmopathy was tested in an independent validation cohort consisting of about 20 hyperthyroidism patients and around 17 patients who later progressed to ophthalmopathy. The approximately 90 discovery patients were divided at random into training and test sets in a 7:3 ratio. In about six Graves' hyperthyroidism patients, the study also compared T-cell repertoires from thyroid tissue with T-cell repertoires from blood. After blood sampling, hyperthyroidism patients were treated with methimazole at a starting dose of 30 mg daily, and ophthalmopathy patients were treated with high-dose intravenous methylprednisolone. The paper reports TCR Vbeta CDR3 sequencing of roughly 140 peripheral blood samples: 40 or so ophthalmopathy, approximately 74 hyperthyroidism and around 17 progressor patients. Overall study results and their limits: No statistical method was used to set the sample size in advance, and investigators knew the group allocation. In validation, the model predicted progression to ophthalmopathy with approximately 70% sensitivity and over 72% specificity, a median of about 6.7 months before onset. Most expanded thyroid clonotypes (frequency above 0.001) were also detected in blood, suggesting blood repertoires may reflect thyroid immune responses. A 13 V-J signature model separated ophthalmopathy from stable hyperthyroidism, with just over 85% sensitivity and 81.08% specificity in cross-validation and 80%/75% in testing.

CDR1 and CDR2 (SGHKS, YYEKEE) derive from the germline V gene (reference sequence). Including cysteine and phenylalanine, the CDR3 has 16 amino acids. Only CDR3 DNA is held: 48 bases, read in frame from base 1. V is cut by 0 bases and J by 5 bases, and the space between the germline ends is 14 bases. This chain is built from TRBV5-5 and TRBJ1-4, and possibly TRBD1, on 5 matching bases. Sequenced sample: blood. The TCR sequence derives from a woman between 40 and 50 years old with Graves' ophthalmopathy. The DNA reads TGTGCCAGCAGCTTGGGAACAGGAGTAAAGAATGAAAAACTGTTTTTT. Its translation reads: CASSLGTGVKNEKLFF.